Here is one TCR beta chain with its context. The record originates from a study of blood T cell repertoires in COVID-19. Authors' analysis steps: Amplification from reference gene primers served as the basis for estimated nucleated cell counts. The data were produced by immunoSEQ multiplex PCR, yet TCRdb's version contains in-frame clones alone and is incomplete. V and J calls and clone size are those listed in that table; D and trimming were worked out from the DNA. The sample holds some 490,000 clones; about 88% are singletons and the top ten take 8.3%. The germline V and J ends were trimmed by 0 bases and 7 bases, with 16 bases remaining between them. The germline CDR1 and CDR2 sequences are MNHEY and SVGAGI. This CDR3 is built from 16 residues. Participant ages covered about 18 to 100 years across about two dozen US areas.

The chain links TRBV6-5 to TRBJ1-3, with a tentative D call TRBD1 (6 bases). The clonotype was recovered from a woman aged 60-70 years who had recovered from COVID-19. The sequenced sample consisted of PBMCs or T cells enriched from blood (not recorded which). The CDR3 here is CASSYSGRGITNTIYF. In DNA, the CDR3 is TGTGCCAGCAGTTACTCGGGCAGGGGCATTACGAACACCATATATTTT.